Following are 16 T cell receptor beta chains from one sample sequenced in a study of beta chain features in type 1 diabetes. Expressed TCRB transcripts were sequenced because the isolated RNA had all been reverse transcribed beforehand. Sequencing was performed with immunoSEQ multiplex PCR; in TCRdb, only in-frame clones are kept and a portion is missing. Of 350,000 to 450,000 clones listed, roughly 15% were seen once; the top ten hold approximately 0.019%. Sequences were obtained from naive CD4+ T cells from blood. The receptors originated from a woman aged 18-29 years in good health.

A few counts support this clone. CDR3 region: CASIAGTGSYNEQFF. The DNA for the CDR3 is TGCGCCAGCATAGCCGGGACAGGCTCCTACAATGAGCAGTTCTTC. The genes are TRBV5-1 and TRBJ2-1; TRBD1 matches at 8 bases. Looked up from germline, CDR1 is SGHRS and CDR2 is YFSETQ. With V trimmed by 6 bases and J by 0 bases, 5 bases remained unmatched. CDR3 length: 15 residues.

The genes are TRBV7-9 and TRBJ2-2; 7 nucleotides match TRBD1. V was clipped by 8 bases and J by 5 bases; unmatched bases: 8. Germline CDR1 is SEHNR and CDR2 is FQNEAQ (reference sequence). CDR3 length: 14 amino acids. The DNA for the CDR3 is TGTGCCAGCCCCAGGGACAGTGGAACCGGGGAGCTGTTTTTT. Its translation: CASPRDSGTGELFF.

V gene TRBV7-3 combines with J gene TRBJ2-1; no reliable D call. This CDR3 is built from 16 residues. Trimming shortened V by 4 bases and J by 2 bases, and 15 bases separated the two germline ends. Per the germline V gene, CDR1 is SGHTA and CDR2 is FQGTGA. This chain's CDR3 is CASSSLILDTYNEQFF. CDR3 coding DNA: TGTGCCAGCAGCTCCTTGATTTTAGACACCTACAATGAGCAGTTCTTC.

The V call is TRBV9, the J call TRBJ2-7; TRBD2 aligns across 7 bases. The CDR3 has 16 amino acids. The ends lost 4 bases at V and 2 bases at J; junction bases unmatched: 12. CDR1 is SGDLS and CDR2 is YYNGEE in the germline V gene. The CDR3 DNA reads TGTGCCAGCAGCTTTGGACTAGTGGACAAAACCTACGAGCAGTACTTC. This encodes CASSFGLVDKTYEQYF.

A few counts support this clone. This chain uses TRBV30 with TRBJ2-3; possible D gene TRBD2, 6 bases. Trimming shortened V by 3 bases and J by 5 bases, and 15 bases separated the two germline ends. Germline values: CDR1 GTSNPN, CDR2 SVGIG (reference sequence). There are 14 residues in the CDR3. CDR3 nucleotide sequence: TGTGCCTGGAGCGGCGGGGCAGGGAAAGATACGCAGTATTTT. Translating gives CAWSGGAGKDTQYF.

The J gene is TRBJ2-5, the V gene TRBV5-1, with 7 bases fitting TRBD1. Per germline, CDR1 SGHRS and CDR2 YFSETQ. There are 15 residues in the CDR3. With 4 bases clipped from V and 3 bases from J, the junction kept 9 bases outside the gene matches. CDR3 protein: CASSGRDRPEETQYF. The CDR3 DNA reads TGCGCCAGCAGCGGCCGGGACAGACCCGAAGAGACCCAGTACTTC.

The V gene is TRBV29-1, the J gene TRBJ2-3; 7 bases are shared with TRBD1. Germline CDR1 is SQVTM and CDR2 is ANQGSEA. The ends lost 2 bases at V and 1 base at J; junction bases unmatched: 6. The CDR3 runs to 15 residues. The CDR3 is CSVEKRDSGTDTQYF. CDR3 DNA: TGCAGCGTTGAAAAAAGGGACAGTGGCACAGATACGCAGTATTTT.

This clone has a handful of counts. This chain joins TRBV29-1 and TRBJ1-2; tentative D call: TRBD1 (5 bases). The CDR3 spans 13 residues. CDR1 is SQVTM and CDR2 is ANQGSEA in the germline V gene. V was shortened by 0 bases and J by 4 bases, with 9 bases between the two germline ends. The CDR3 sequence is CSVEEGRGYGYTF. The CDR3 DNA reads as TGCAGCGTTGAAGAGGGTAGGGGCTATGGCTACACCTTC.

This clone was observed a handful of times. The J gene is TRBJ2-1, the V gene TRBV18; 10 bases match TRBD2. This CDR3 comprises 14 residues. The ends lost 6 bases at V and 11 bases at J; junction bases unmatched: 10. In germline, CDR1 is KGHSH, CDR2 LQKENI. The CDR3 coding sequence is TGTGCCAGCTCGGCAGGGACTAGCGACCTAAAGCAGTTCTTC. Residues: CASSAGTSDLKQFF.

There are a few counts of this clone. The chain carries TRBV4-3 and TRBJ2-5; a possible D gene is TRBD1 (5 bases). Germline lookup yields CDR1 LGHNA and CDR2 YSLEER. V was trimmed by 1 base and J by 2 bases, leaving 8 bases between them. This CDR3 comprises 14 residues. CDR3 residues: CASSQAPGQETQYF. The CDR3 nucleotides are TGCGCCAGCAGCCAAGCTCCAGGGCAAGAGACCCAGTACTTC.

The rearrangement links TRBV18 to TRBJ2-7; tentatively, D is TRBD1 (6 bases). The CDR3 covers 15 residues. Trimming shortened V by 6 bases and J by 0 bases, and 15 bases separated the two germline ends. Germline lookup yields CDR1 KGHSH and CDR2 LQKENI. The CDR3 DNA sequence: TGTGCCAGCTCTCCAACGGTGGACAGCTCCTACGAGCAGTACTTC. It specifies CASSPTVDSSYEQYF.

This chain connects TRBV7-9 to TRBJ2-1, with 16 bases lining up with TRBD2. CDR1 and CDR2 (germline): SEHNR, FQNEAQ (reference sequence). This CDR3 has 15 amino acids. The V gene end was trimmed by 5 bases and the J gene end by 8 bases; junction bases not matched to a gene: 3. The CDR3 loop reads CASSLGTSGRDEQFF. The CDR3 region has the DNA TGTGCCAGCAGCCTCGGGACTAGCGGGAGGGATGAGCAGTTCTTC. Full variable domain (rest looked up from reference TRBV7-9 and TRBJ2-1): DTGVSQNPRHKITKRGQNVTFRCDPISEHNRLYWYRQTLGQGPEFLTYFQNEAQLEKSRLLSDRFSAERPKGSFSTLEIQRTEQGDSAMYLCASSLGTSGRDEQFFGPGTRLTVL.

This clone has only a few counts. This chain connects TRBV28 to TRBJ2-3, with a weak D call TRBD1 (5 bases). The germline V and J ends were trimmed by 6 bases and 0 bases, with 13 bases remaining between them. This CDR3 is built from 15 residues. CDR1 is MDHEN, CDR2 SYDVKM, per germline. In DNA form, the CDR3 reads TGTGCCAGCAGGATCCAAGACAGAAGCACAGATACGCAGTATTTT. Its protein product is CASRIQDRSTDTQYF.

This chain joins TRBV7-9 and TRBJ1-5, with D tentatively TRBD1 (5 bases). Between the trimmed V and J ends, which lost 0 bases and 4 bases, there was a span of 19 bases. This CDR3 has 18 amino acids. The germline V gene has CDR1 SEHNR and CDR2 FQNEAQ (reference sequence). CDR3 sequence reads: CASSLAKGISLPNQPQHF. For the CDR3, the DNA is TGTGCCAGCAGCTTAGCGAAGGGGATATCATTACCGAATCAGCCCCAGCATTTT.

The genes are TRBV5-5 and TRBJ2-7, with TRBD1 matching over 7 bases. The ends lost 3 bases at V and 1 base at J; junction bases unmatched: 7. CDR1 is SGHKS, CDR2 YYEKEE, per germline (reference sequence). The CDR3 is 15 amino acids. CDR3 amino acids: CASSWATGKSYEQYF. The DNA for the CDR3 is TGTGCCAGCAGCTGGGCGACAGGGAAGTCCTACGAGCAGTACTTC.

This clone was detected a few times. V and J are TRBV10-3 and TRBJ2-1; D possibly corresponds to TRBD2 (5 bases). This CDR3 is built from 15 residues. Germline V gene lookup returns CDR1 ENHRY and CDR2 SYGVKD. V lost 2 bases and J lost 5, with 13 bases in between. Written as DNA, the CDR3 is TGTGCCATCAGTGAGCGAGGGATCGTGGACAATGAGCAGTTCTTC. Protein: CAISERGIVDNEQFF.